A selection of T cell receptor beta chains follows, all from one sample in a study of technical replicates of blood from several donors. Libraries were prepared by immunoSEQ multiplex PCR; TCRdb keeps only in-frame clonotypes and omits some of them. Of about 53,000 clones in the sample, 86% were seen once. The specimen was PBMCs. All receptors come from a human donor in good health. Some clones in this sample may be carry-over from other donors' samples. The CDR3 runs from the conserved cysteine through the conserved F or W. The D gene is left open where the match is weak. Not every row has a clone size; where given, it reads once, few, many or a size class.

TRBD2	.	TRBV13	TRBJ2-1	TGTGCCAGCAGCTTAGTTCCCCGGACTAGCGGGAGACATGAGCAGTTCTTC	CASSLVPRTSGRHEQFF
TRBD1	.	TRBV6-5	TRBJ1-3	TGTGCCAGCAGTTACTCGACCAGGGGGAGGAACACCATATATTTT	CASSYSTRGRNTIYF
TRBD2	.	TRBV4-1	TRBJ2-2	TGCGCCAGCAGCCAAGCTAGGTCACTAGCGGAGAACACCGGGGAGCTGTTTTTT	CASSQARSLAENTGELFF
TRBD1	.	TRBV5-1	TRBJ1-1	TGCGCCAGCAGCTTGTTGGGTTGGGGCAGGGGGCGAGGGAACACTGAAGCTTTCTTT	CASSLLGWGRGRGNTEAFF
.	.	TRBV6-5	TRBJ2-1	TGTGCCAGCAGTTACTCCACCCCATTGGGAGATGAGCAGTTCTTC	CASSYSTPLGDEQFF
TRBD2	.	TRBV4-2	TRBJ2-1	TGTGCCAGCAGCCAAGAGGGACTAGCGGGAGGTGAGCAGTTCTTC	CASSQEGLAGGEQFF
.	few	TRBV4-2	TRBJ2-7	TGTGCCAGCAGCCAACGGGGTGAGCAGTACTTC	CASSQRGEQYF
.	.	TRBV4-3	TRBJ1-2	TGCGCCAGCAGCCAAGCGTTAGGAGGGAACTATGGCTACACCTTC	CASSQALGGNYGYTF
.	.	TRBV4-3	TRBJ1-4	TGCGCCAGCAGCCAAGTGCTCCCCCGGGGCAGGGGAGTGGGGACTAATGAAAAACTGTTTTTT	CASSQVLPRGRGVGTNEKLFF
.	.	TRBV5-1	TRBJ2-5	TGCGCCAGCAGCTTGGAGGGAGTGCGGGAGACCCAGTACTTC	CASSLEGVRETQYF
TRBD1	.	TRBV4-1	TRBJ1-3	TGCGCCAGCAGCCCCGTTGGACAGGGTCTCGTCTCTGGAAACACCATATATTTT	CASSPVGQGLVSGNTIYF
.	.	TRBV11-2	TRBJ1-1	TGTGCCAGCAGCTCTACGCGGGGGATTTCCACTGAAGCTTTCTTT	CASSSTRGISTEAFF
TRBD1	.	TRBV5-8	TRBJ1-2	TGTGCCAGCAGCTTGCCGACCTGGGACAGGGCTCCCAAAAATGACTATGGCTACACCTTC	CASSLPTWDRAPKNDYGYTF
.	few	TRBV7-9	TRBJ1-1	TGTGCCAGCAGCTCCCGGACAGAGATTAACACTGAAGCTTTCTTT	CASSSRTEINTEAFF
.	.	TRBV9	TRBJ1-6	TGTGCCAGCAGCGTAGGAGGGAGGGATTCACCCCTCCACTTT	CASSVGGRDSPLHF
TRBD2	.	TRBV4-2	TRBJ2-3	TGTGCCAGCAGCCTGACTAGCGGGGGGACCACAGATACGCAGTATTTT	CASSLTSGGTTDTQYF
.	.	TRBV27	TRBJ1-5	TGTGCCAGCAGTTCACAGGGAGGGGGTCAGCCCCAGCATTTT	CASSSQGGGQPQHF
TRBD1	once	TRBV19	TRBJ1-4	TGTGCCAGTAGTATCTTGGGACAGGGTCTTGAAAAACTGTTTTTT	CASSILGQGLEKLFF
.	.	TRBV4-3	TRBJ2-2	TGCGCCAGCAGCCAAGACCGCGTTGGGGAGCTGTTTTTT	CASSQDRVGELFF
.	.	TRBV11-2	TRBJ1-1	TGTGCCAGCAGTCTGGCACAGGACACTGAAGCTTTCTTT	CASSLAQDTEAFF
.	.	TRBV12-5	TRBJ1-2	TGTGCTAGTGGTTTGGTAGGAGGTAGTTTAAACTATGGCTACACCTTC	CASGLVGGSLNYGYTF
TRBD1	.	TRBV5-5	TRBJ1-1	TGTGCCAGCCGGCACCAAGGACAGGACGGCTCTGAAGCTTTCTTT	CASRHQGQDGSEAFF
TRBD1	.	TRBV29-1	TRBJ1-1	TGCAGCGCAAGAAGTTCGGACAGGGGTGAAGCTTTCTTT	CSARSSDRGEAFF
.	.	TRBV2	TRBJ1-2	TGTGCCAGCAATATCGTCGGGGTTAACTATGGCTACACCTTC	CASNIVGVNYGYTF
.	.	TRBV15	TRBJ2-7	TGTGCCACCAGCAGCGGGGGGCAGGGCAACTACGAGCAGTACTTC	CATSSGGQGNYEQYF
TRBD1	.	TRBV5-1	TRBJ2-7	TGCGCCAGCAGCTGGACGTTGGCAGGGGGTAGGTACGAGCAGTACTTC	CASSWTLAGGRYEQYF
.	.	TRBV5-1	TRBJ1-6	TGCGCCAGCAGCATGGGAAGGGGCAATTCACCCCTCCACTTT	CASSMGRGNSPLHF
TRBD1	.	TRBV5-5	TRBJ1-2	TGTGCCAGCAGCCTCCGGGACAGGGGGCGTCAGAATGGCTACACCTTC	CASSLRDRGRQNGYTF
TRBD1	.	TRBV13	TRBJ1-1	TGTGCCAGCAGCTCCGGGACAGGGACGAACACTGAAGCTTTCTTT	CASSSGTGTNTEAFF
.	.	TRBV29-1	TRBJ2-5	TGCAGCGTTGTTTTATGGGGGCGAGAGACCCAGTACTTC	CSVVLWGRETQYF
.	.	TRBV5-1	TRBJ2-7	TGCGCCAGCAGCTTAAGGACAGACTACGAGCAGTACTTC	CASSLRTDYEQYF
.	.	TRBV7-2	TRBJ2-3	TGTGCCAGCAGCTTTAGTCTAGCCTCGAATACGCAGTATTTT	CASSFSLASNTQYF
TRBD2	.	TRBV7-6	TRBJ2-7	TGTGCCAGCAGTCAAACCACTAGCGGGGGGCCTGGGGGTGAGTACTTC	CASSQTTSGGPGGEYF
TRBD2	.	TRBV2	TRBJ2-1	TGTGCCAGCAGTGCTCTGCTAGCGGGGGGACTCAATGAGCAGTTCTTC	CASSALLAGGLNEQFF
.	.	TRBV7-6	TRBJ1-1	TGTGCCAGCAGCCCGAAGTCCAGGGGCGACACTGAAGCTTTCTTT	CASSPKSRGDTEAFF
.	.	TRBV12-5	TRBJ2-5	TGTGCTAGTGGTTTGGTACTCGGACAAACCGGAGAGACCCAGTACTTC	CASGLVLGQTGETQYF
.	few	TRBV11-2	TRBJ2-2	TGTGCCGGCAGCGGGCCAGCGAACACCGGGGAGCTGTTTTTT	CAGSGPANTGELFF
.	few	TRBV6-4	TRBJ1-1	TGTGCCAGCAGTCATCAAAAGAACACTGAAGCTTTCTTT	CASSHQKNTEAFF
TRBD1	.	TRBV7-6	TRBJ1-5	TGTGCCAGCAGCTACGGGACAGGGGAGGGTCAGCCCCAGCATTTT	CASSYGTGEGQPQHF
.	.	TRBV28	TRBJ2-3	TGTGCCAGCGTACCGTCAGGCACAGATACGCAGTATTTT	CASVPSGTDTQYF
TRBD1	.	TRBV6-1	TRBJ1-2	TGTGCCAGCAGTAAGGCAGGGGGGAACTATGGCTACACCTTC	CASSKAGGNYGYTF
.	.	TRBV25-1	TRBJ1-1	TGTGCCAGCAGTGAACGGGGGGCGCTGAACACTGAAGCTTTCTTT	CASSERGALNTEAFF
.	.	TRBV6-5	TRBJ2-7	TGTGCCAGCAGTGAATATGAGTCCGGCGAGCAGTACTTC	CASSEYESGEQYF
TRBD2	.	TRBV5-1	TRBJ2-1	TGCGCCAGCAGCTTCGGAGCGGGGGGGTACGGTGAGCAGTTCTTC	CASSFGAGGYGEQFF
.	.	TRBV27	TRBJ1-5	TGTGCCAGCAAGGCTATGGCACAGGGCAATCAGCCCCAGCATTTT	CASKAMAQGNQPQHF
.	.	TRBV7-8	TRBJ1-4	TGTGCCAGCAGCTTAGGGGCAGCAACTAATGAAAAACTGTTTTTT	CASSLGAATNEKLFF
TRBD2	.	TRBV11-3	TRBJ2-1	TGTGCCAGCAGCTTAGATGGGAGGGCCTTGTTCTTC	CASSLDGRALFF
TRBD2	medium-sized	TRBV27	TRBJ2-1	TGTGCCAGCAGCCAAGGGAGGAAGGTAGCGGGCTACAATGAGCAGTTCTTC	CASSQGRKVAGYNEQFF
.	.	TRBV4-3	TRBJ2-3	TGCGCCAGCAGCCAAGATCGGGGTTCAGATACGCAGTATTTT	CASSQDRGSDTQYF
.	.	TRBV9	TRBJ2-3	TGTGCCAGCAGCGTAGGAGTTGATACGCAGTATTTT	CASSVGVDTQYF